These 18 T cell receptor beta chains came from one sample sequenced in a study of regulatory T cells in long-lasting Graves disease (dated by TCRdb to about 2021). Library generation was performed with multiplex PCR. This sample was sequenced with an Illumina HiSeq 4000. iRepertoire HTBI primers and Arm-PCR amplification of CDR3 regions were used to construct TCR beta libraries. TCRdb trimmed the raw reads at Q25, called clones with MiXCR and kept productive beta chains. Records with the same CDR3 protein are collapsed into one entry carrying the most frequent genes and DNA. This sample lists around 400,000 distinct CDR3 sequences; over 12% were detected once. The ten largest clones add up to around 7.6% of the sample. The sample's time point, from its label and the paper: newly diagnosed GD, antithyroid drugs for less than 3 months. RNA was extracted from PBMCs in TRIzol for both TCR sequencing and RNA sequencing.

The same data also went into a second study, on T cells in Graves' hyperthyroidism and ophthalmopathy.

The sequencing here drew on peripheral blood mononuclear cells (PBMCs), taken at new diagnosis, from a patient treated with antithyroid drugs. These receptors all come from a middle-aged woman with Graves disease. Donor details come from another sample of the same person, matched by shared clones.

This clonotype was counted between two and nine times. The chain employs TRBV3-1 and TRBJ1-5; weak D call: TRBD1 (5 bases). The V gene lost 2 bases and the J gene lost 2 bases, with 13 bases spanning the gap. CDR1 LGHDT and CDR2 YNNKEL come from the germline V gene (reference sequence). The CDR3 length is 16 residues. The CDR3 is CASSQRGLGGNQPQHF. The CDR3 region has the DNA TGTGCCAGCAGCCAAAGGGGATTAGGGGGCAATCAGCCCCAGCATTTT. Full variable domain (rest looked up from reference TRBV3-1 and TRBJ1-5): DTAVSQTPKYLVTQMGNDKSIKCEQNLGHDTMYWYKQDSKKFLKIMFSYNNKELIINETVPNRFSPKSPDKAHLNLHINSLELGDSAVYFCASSQRGLGGNQPQHFGDGTRLSIL.

The table lists this clonotype with many counts. The chain joins TRBV28 to TRBJ2-1; no reliable D call. This CDR3 region has 12 residues. V was pared by 6 bases and J by 4 bases, with 7 bases between. Germline-derived CDR1 and CDR2 are MDHEN and SYDVKM. CDR3 in amino acids: CASSQLYNEQFF. The CDR3 DNA reads TGTGCCAGCAGCCAACTATACAATGAGCAGTTCTTC.

The chain carries TRBV27 and TRBJ2-3; 9 bases align to TRBD2. The trim removed 7 bases at V and 13 bases at J, leaving 9 bases unmatched. Per germline, CDR1 MNHEY and CDR2 SMNVEV (reference sequence). The CDR3 covers 12 residues. The CDR3 region is CASNPGLAVEYF. The DNA for the CDR3 is TGTGCCAGCAACCCGGGACTAGCCGTGGAGTATTTT.

This clonotype was observed at least ten times. The chain is built from TRBV29-1 and TRBJ2-1; TRBD1 matches at 7 bases. CDR3 length equals 13 residues. The V segment lost 6 bases and the J segment 2 bases; nucleotides outside the gene matches: 4. Germline CDR1 is SQVTM and CDR2 is ANQGSEA. CDR3 sequence (DNA): TGCAGCGTCCACAGGGGCGCCTACAATGAGCAGTTCTTC. Amino acids: CSVHRGAYNEQFF.

J is TRBJ2-5 and V is TRBV20-1; no definite D call. The germline gives CDR1 DFQATT, CDR2 SNEGSKA (reference sequence). The germline V and J ends were trimmed by 4 bases and 4 bases, with 7 bases remaining between them. The CDR3 contains 11 residues. The CDR3 bases are TGCAGTGCTAAAGATCTAGAGACCCAGTACTTC. This codes for CSAKDLETQYF.

This clonotype was found a few times. The gene calls are TRBV13 and TRBJ2-5; TRBD2 might be the D (7 bases). The V end lost 6 bases, the J end lost 5 bases, and 16 bases lay between the germline ends. Germline V gives CDR1 PRHDT, CDR2 FYEKMQ (reference sequence). This CDR3 contains 14 residues. Written as DNA, the CDR3 is TGTGCCAGCAGTATTAGGGAGGGGGGGGAGACCCAGTACTTC. Its translation is CASSIREGGETQYF.

CDR3 in DNA: TGCGCCAGCAGCTTCCGCCGAGCGGGGCCCTACGAGCAGTACTTC. It is translated as CASSFRRAGPYEQYF. The chain combines TRBV5-1 with TRBJ2-7; 7 nucleotides match TRBD2. J was trimmed by 2 bases and V by 2 bases; bases with no gene match: 7. There are 15 residues in the CDR3. Per germline, CDR1 SGHRS and CDR2 YFSETQ.

Comment on this clonotype: A much larger clone lies a single base off, so this may be a read error. The chain links TRBV29-1 to TRBJ2-1; 9 nucleotides match TRBD2. Germline CDR1 SQVTM, CDR2 ANQGSEA. The J segment lost 5 bases and the V segment lost 2 bases, leaving 7 bases of the junction unmatched. CDR3 size: 15 residues. This chain's CDR3 is CSVELVAGVDNEQFF. In nucleotides, the CDR3 is TGCAGCGTTGAACTCGTAGCGGGAGTGGACAATGAGCAGTTCTTC.

The V gene is TRBV4-1, the J gene TRBJ2-2; possibly TRBD2 for D (6 bases). The V gene's germline CDR1 is MGHRA and CDR2 YSYEKL. The CDR3 extends over 13 amino acids. The V gene lost 3 bases and the J gene lost 9 bases, with 11 bases spanning the gap. CDR3 nucleotide sequence: TGCGCCAGCAGCCACGGGACTGAATGGGAGCTGTTTTTT. Translation gives CASSHGTEWELFF.

This clonotype was seen repeatedly, ten times or more. The rearrangement uses TRBV2 and TRBJ2-5, with D unresolved. This CDR3 is 14 amino acids long. V shed 6 bases and J shed 4 bases, with 15 bases lying between them. Per the germline V gene, CDR1 is SNHLY and CDR2 is FYNNEI. The CDR3 DNA reads TGTGCCAGCAGCACGCGCGGAGCCCGAGAGACCCAGTACTTC. Translated, it gives CASSTRGARETQYF.

This clonotype showed up many times. The chain uses TRBV2 and TRBJ2-2; D possibly corresponds to TRBD1 (6 bases). Between the trimmed V and J ends, which lost 8 bases and 2 bases, there was a span of 12 bases. Germline V gives CDR1 SNHLY, CDR2 FYNNEI. There are 14 residues in the CDR3. The CDR3, as DNA: TGTGCCAGCCATAGGACAGTAAACACCGGGGAGCTGTTTTTT. This gives the protein CASHRTVNTGELFF.

This sequence joins TRBV20-1 and TRBJ2-7; maybe TRBD2 (6 bases). This CDR3 is 15 amino acids long. V shed 0 bases and J shed 1 base, with 13 bases lying between them. CDR1 DFQATT and CDR2 SNEGSKA come from the germline V gene (reference sequence). This CDR3 reads CSARDPVAESYEQYF. The CDR3 DNA reads as TGCAGTGCTAGAGATCCGGTAGCGGAGTCCTACGAGCAGTACTTC.

The chain has TRBV2 and TRBJ1-5, with D maybe TRBD1 (5 bases). Germline lookup yields CDR1 SNHLY and CDR2 FYNNEI. CDR3 length: 13 residues. The ends were cut back, 4 bases at V and 4 bases at J, with 8 bases in the middle. CDR3 sequence: CASSADRNQPQHF. In DNA, the CDR3 is TGTGCCAGCAGTGCTGACAGAAATCAGCCCCAGCATTTT.

In this sample, this clonotype turned up many times. The chain has TRBV29-1 and TRBJ2-1; D may be TRBD2 (5 bases). V lost 4 bases, J lost 4 bases, and 11 bases lay in between. CDR3 length: 13 residues. Germline values: CDR1 SQVTM, CDR2 ANQGSEA. The CDR3 bases are TGCAGCGTTGGCGGGCTAGAATACAATGAGCAGTTCTTC. As protein: CSVGGLEYNEQFF.

This clonotype turned up a few times. The gene calls are TRBV20-1 and TRBJ2-7, with 9 bases matching TRBD2. With 0 bases clipped from V and 2 bases from J, the junction kept 5 bases outside the gene matches. The germline gives CDR1 DFQATT, CDR2 SNEGSKA (reference sequence). CDR3 length: 15 amino acids. In DNA form, the CDR3 reads TGCAGTGCTAGAGATCGGGTAGCGGGAGCCTACGAGCAGTACTTC. This translates into CSARDRVAGAYEQYF.

This clonotype was detected many times. The chain employs TRBV4-1 and TRBJ1-2; 7 nucleotides line up with TRBD1. The CDR3 runs 14 residues. The germline gives CDR1 MGHRA, CDR2 YSYEKL. V shed 5 bases, J shed 4 bases, and the junction held 7 bases outside the gene matches. In DNA form, the CDR3 reads TGCGCCAGCAGCACAGGGGCCTCTGGCTATGGCTACACCTTC. Its protein is CASSTGASGYGYTF.

V gene TRBV5-1 combines with J gene TRBJ2-5; TRBD1 matches at 8 bases. Germline lookup yields CDR1 SGHRS and CDR2 YFSETQ. V was clipped by 2 bases and J by 3 bases; unmatched bases: 3. This CDR3 region has 14 residues. CDR3: CASSFGQGKETQYF. For the CDR3, the DNA is TGCGCCAGCAGCTTTGGACAGGGTAAAGAGACCCAGTACTTC.

This clonotype was recorded many times. The chain couples TRBV11-2 to TRBJ2-1, with 10 bases that match TRBD1. V gave up 1 base and J gave up 8 bases; unmatched junction bases: 5. The CDR3 has 15 amino acids. The germline CDR1 and CDR2 sequences are SGHAT and FQNNGV. CDR3 amino acids: CASSLGDRGIYEQFF. The CDR3 bases are TGTGCCAGCAGCTTAGGGGACAGGGGAATCTATGAGCAGTTCTTC. The full variable domain, its missing parts supplied by reference TRBV11-2 and TRBJ2-1, is EAGVAQSPRYKIIEKRQSVAFWCNPISGHATLYWYQQILGQGPKLLIQFQNNGVVDDSQLPKDRFSAERLKGVDSTLKIQPAKLEDSAVYLCASSLGDRGIYEQFFGPGTRLTVL.